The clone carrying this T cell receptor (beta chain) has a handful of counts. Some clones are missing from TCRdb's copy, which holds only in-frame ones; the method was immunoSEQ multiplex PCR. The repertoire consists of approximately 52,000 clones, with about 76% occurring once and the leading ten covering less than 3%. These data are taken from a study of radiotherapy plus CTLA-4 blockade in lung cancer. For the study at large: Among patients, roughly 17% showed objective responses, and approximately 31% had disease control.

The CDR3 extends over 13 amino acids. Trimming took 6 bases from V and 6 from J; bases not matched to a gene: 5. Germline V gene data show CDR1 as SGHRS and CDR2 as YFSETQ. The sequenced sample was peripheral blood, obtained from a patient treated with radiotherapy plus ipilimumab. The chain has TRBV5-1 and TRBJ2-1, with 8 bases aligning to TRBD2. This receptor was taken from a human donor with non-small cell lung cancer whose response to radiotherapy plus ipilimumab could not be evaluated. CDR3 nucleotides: TGCGCCAGCAAACTAGCGGTATCCAATGAGCAGTTCTTC. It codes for CASKLAVSNEQFF. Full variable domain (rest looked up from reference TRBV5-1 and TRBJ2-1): KAGVTQTPRYLIKTRGQQVTLSCSPISGHRSVSWYQQTPGQGLQFLFEYFSETQRNKGNFPGRFSGRQFSNSRSEMNVSTLELGDSALYLCASKLAVSNEQFFGPGTRLTVL.